This T cell receptor (beta chain) originates from a study of cytomegalovirus exposure and HLA in healthy donors. Study outcomes and limitations: The authors listed 150 or so TCR beta chains as cytomegalovirus-associated.

Notes on this clone: Antigen specificity is unknown.

PCR involved 60 Vbeta and 13 Jbeta primers. Method: immunoSEQ multiplex PCR; TCRdb's copy keeps in-frame clones and lacks some. The table records about 94,000 clones, approximately 80% of them present only once. Trimming cost V 7 bases and J 2 bases; bases outside gene matches: 8. Looked up from germline, CDR1 is SQVTM and CDR2 is ANQGSEA. The CDR3 is 15 residues long. Sequenced input: PBMCs. The chain joins TRBV29-1 to TRBJ2-3; 11 nucleotides match TRBD2. The sequence was obtained from a man younger than 40 in good health and CMV-seronegative. Here the CDR3 reads CSASRLAGHTDTQYF. The CDR3 coding sequence is TGCAGCGCATCCAGACTAGCGGGACACACAGATACGCAGTATTTT.